The 18 T cell receptor beta chains in this list originate from one sample, sequenced in a study of blood T cell repertoires in COVID-19. Produced via immunoSEQ multiplex PCR; TCRdb's table is partial and in-frame only. The sample comprises over 400,000 clones, less than 90% of which are singletons, and 8.3% rests with the top ten. The sample consisted of PBMCs or T cells enriched from blood (not recorded which). Receptors were obtained from an older woman who had recovered from COVID-19.

The chain employs TRBV18 and TRBJ2-6; D remains unclear. V lost 2 bases and J 0 bases, leaving 14 bases between the germline ends. Germline V CDR1 and CDR2: KGHSH, LQKENI. This CDR3 has 18 residues. The CDR3 DNA sequence: TGTGCCAGCTCACCATTAGCCTTAGCCCCCTCTGGGGCCAACGTCCTGACTTTC. This codes for CASSPLALAPSGANVLTF.

The rearrangement joins TRBV29-1 to TRBJ1-4; 7 bases agree with TRBD1. Unmatched junction bases numbered 8, after V lost 7 bases and J lost 6 bases. This CDR3 spans 13 amino acids. Looked up from germline, CDR1 is SQVTM and CDR2 is ANQGSEA. CDR3 sequence: CSADEQGYEKLFF. As DNA, the CDR3 is TGCAGCGCTGATGAACAGGGGTATGAAAAACTGTTTTTT.

This clone was counted a few times. V usage is TRBV4-1 and J usage is TRBJ2-1; TRBD2 agrees at 10 bases. The CDR3 covers 16 residues. The V segment lost 1 base and the J segment 2 bases; nucleotides outside the gene matches: 2. Looked up from germline, CDR1 is MGHRA and CDR2 is YSYEKL. CDR3 sequence reads: CASSQVLAGAYNEQFF. The DNA of the CDR3 is TGCGCCAGCAGCCAAGTGCTAGCGGGGGCCTACAATGAGCAGTTCTTC.

The chain is built from TRBV2 and TRBJ2-1, with D possibly being TRBD2 (6 bases). V lost 4 bases and J lost 15, with 13 bases in between. This CDR3 has 11 residues. From germline, CDR1 is SNHLY and CDR2 FYNNEI. CDR3 DNA: TGTGCCAGCAGTGTATTAGGGAGGACGTTCTTC. Its protein product is CASSVLGRTFF. Looking up the rest from reference TRBV2 and TRBJ2-1 gives the full variable domain: EPEVTQTPSHQVTQMGQEVILRCVPISNHLYFYWYRQILGQKVEFLVSFYNNEISEKSEIFDDQFSVERPDGSNFTLKIRSTKLEDSAMYFCASSVLGRTFFGPGTRLTVL.

The chain links TRBV25-1 to TRBJ1-1; no clear D gene. CDR1 is MGHDK, CDR2 SYGVNS, per germline. Trimming shortened V by 2 bases and J by 8 bases, and 6 bases separated the two germline ends. The CDR3 spans 11 residues. CDR3 sequence (DNA): TGTGCCAGCAGTGAAGCAGGCGAAGCTTTCTTT. Translated, it gives CASSEAGEAFF.

CDR3 coding DNA: TGTGCCTGGACCCTGACAGGGAACTATGGCTACACCTTC. It codes for CAWTLTGNYGYTF. The V and J genes are TRBV30 and TRBJ1-2; 7 bases are shared with TRBD1. Germline loops: CDR1 GTSNPN, CDR2 SVGIG (reference sequence). With 4 bases clipped from V and 2 bases from J, the junction kept 4 bases outside the gene matches. CDR3 length: 13 amino acids.

The table lists this clone with a few counts. The V and J genes are TRBV19 and TRBJ1-5; 9 bases are a match to TRBD1. The CDR3 is 15 residues long. V trimming: 7 bases; J trimming: 4 bases; junction bases outside the gene matches: 8. The germline V gene encodes CDR1 LNHDA and CDR2 SQIVND (reference sequence). Here the CDR3 DNA reads TGTGCCAGTAAAATTAGACAGGGGGAAAATCAGCCCCAGCATTTT. Amino acid sequence: CASKIRQGENQPQHF.

This chain connects TRBV29-1 to TRBJ1-1, with 8 bases identical to TRBD1. V shed 6 bases, J shed 1 base, and the junction held 7 bases outside the gene matches. The CDR3 is 14 residues long. The V gene's germline CDR1 is SQVTM and CDR2 ANQGSEA. The CDR3 sequence is CSVQDRVRNTEAFF. CDR3 coding DNA: TGCAGCGTCCAGGACAGGGTAAGGAACACTGAAGCTTTCTTT.

The gene calls are TRBV5-1 and TRBJ1-3; TRBD1 matches at 7 bases. Trimming at V came to 1 base and at J to 0 bases, leaving 4 bases not matched to a gene. Looked up from germline, CDR1 is SGHRS and CDR2 is YFSETQ. The CDR3 consists of 16 residues. The CDR3 loop is CASSLPTGNSGNTIYF. The CDR3 DNA reads TGCGCCAGCAGCTTGCCGACAGGGAACTCTGGAAACACCATATATTTT.

The chain joins TRBV28 to TRBJ1-2; no definite D call. The V end lost 6 bases, the J end lost 7 bases, and 21 bases lay between the germline ends. CDR3 size: 15 residues. Germline V gene lookup returns CDR1 MDHEN and CDR2 SYDVKM. The CDR3: CASRPPREGSIGYTF. Here the CDR3 DNA reads TGTGCCAGCAGACCCCCCCGGGAGGGATCGATTGGCTACACCTTC.

The chain combines TRBV7-9 with TRBJ1-3, with D maybe TRBD1 (5 bases). The V gene lost 6 bases and the J gene lost 1 base, with 10 bases spanning the gap. Germline values: CDR1 SEHNR, CDR2 FQNEAQ (reference sequence). The CDR3 is made up of 14 amino acids. The CDR3 loop reads CASSGHPSGNTIYF. The CDR3 nucleotides read TGTGCCAGCAGTGGACACCCTTCTGGAAACACCATATATTTT.

CDR3 DNA: TGCGCCAGCAGCCAAGGTCCAGGGAACTCTGCAACTAATGAAAAACTGTTTTTT. The encoded protein is CASSQGPGNSATNEKLFF. The chain is built from TRBV4-1 and TRBJ1-4; TRBD1 might be the D (5 bases). The V end lost 1 base, the J end lost 0 bases, and 15 bases lay between the germline ends. The CDR3 sequence is 18 residues long. CDR1 is MGHRA, CDR2 YSYEKL, per germline.

V gene TRBV2 combines with J gene TRBJ1-5; 9 bases are shared with TRBD1. CDR3 length equals 16 residues. With 6 bases clipped from V and 0 bases from J, the junction kept 6 bases outside the gene matches. Germline V gene sequence: CDR1 SNHLY, CDR2 FYNNEI. The CDR3 sequence is CASRGQGTFSNQPQHF. CDR3 bases: TGTGCCAGCAGGGGACAGGGAACGTTTAGCAATCAGCCCCAGCATTTT. Full variable domain (remainder filled in from reference TRBV2 and TRBJ1-5): EPEVTQTPSHQVTQMGQEVILRCVPISNHLYFYWYRQILGQKVEFLVSFYNNEISEKSEIFDDQFSVERPDGSNFTLKIRSTKLEDSAMYFCASRGQGTFSNQPQHFGDGTRLSIL.

This chain uses TRBV19 with TRBJ1-5; 9 nucleotides line up with TRBD1. The CDR3 contains 19 residues. Germline lookup yields CDR1 LNHDA and CDR2 SQIVND (reference sequence). Trimming at V came to 3 bases and at J to 4 bases, leaving 16 bases not matched to a gene. The CDR3 protein is CASSIGRGIGDRANQPQHF. The CDR3 DNA reads as TGTGCCAGTAGTATTGGGAGGGGTATTGGGGACAGGGCGAATCAGCCCCAGCATTTT.

The V gene is TRBV30, the J gene TRBJ2-1; D is undetermined. Trimming stripped 8 bases from V and 0 bases from J, with 14 bases between. Germline CDR1 GTSNPN, CDR2 SVGIG (reference sequence). The CDR3 is 14 residues long. CDR3 in DNA: TGTGCCAGGCGAGCGCCGGACTCCTACAATGAGCAGTTCTTC. Encoded protein: CARRAPDSYNEQFF.

This clone was counted a few times. The chain employs TRBV3-1 (or the pseudogene TRBV3-2) and TRBJ1-6, with TRBD1 matching 8 bases. Germline loops: CDR1 LGHDT, CDR2 YNNKEL (reference sequence). This CDR3 comprises 15 residues. The V and J ends lost 1 base and 7 bases, in that order; junction bases with no gene match: 3. Here the CDR3 DNA reads TGTGCCAGCAGCCAAGTCACAGGGGGAAATTCACCCCTCCACTTT. It codes for CASSQVTGGNSPLHF.

There are a few counts of this clone. CDR3 nucleotides: TGCGCCAGCAACCCGGGACAGGGGGCGAGGTCAAACACCGGGGAGCTGTTTTTT. Its translation is CASNPGQGARSNTGELFF. The V gene is TRBV5-1, the J gene TRBJ2-2; 12 bases align to TRBD1. The J segment lost 2 bases and the V segment lost 6 bases, leaving 11 bases of the junction unmatched. This CDR3 has 18 residues. Germline CDR1 reads SGHRS; CDR2 reads YFSETQ.

The rearrangement links TRBV6-5 to TRBJ1-2, with TRBD1 matching 9 bases. CDR1 is MNHEY and CDR2 is SVGAGI in the germline V gene. This CDR3 has 13 amino acids. Losses at the gene ends were 5 bases for V and 4 bases for J; bases not matched to a gene: 2. The DNA for the CDR3 is TGTGCCAGCAGTAAGGGACAGGGCTATGGCTACACCTTC. It is translated as CASSKGQGYGYTF.